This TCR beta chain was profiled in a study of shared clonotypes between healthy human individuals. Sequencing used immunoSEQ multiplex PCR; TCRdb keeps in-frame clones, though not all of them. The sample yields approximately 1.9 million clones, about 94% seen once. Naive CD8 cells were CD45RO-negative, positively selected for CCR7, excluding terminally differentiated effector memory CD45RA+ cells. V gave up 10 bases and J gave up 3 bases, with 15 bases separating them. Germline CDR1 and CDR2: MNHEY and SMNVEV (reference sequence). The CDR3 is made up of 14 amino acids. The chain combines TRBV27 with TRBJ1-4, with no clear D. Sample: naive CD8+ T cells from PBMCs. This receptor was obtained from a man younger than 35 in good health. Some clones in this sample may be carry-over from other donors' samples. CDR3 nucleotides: TGTGCCACCAAGCCCGAGCCAGCTAATGAAAAACTGTTTTTT. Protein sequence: CATKPEPANEKLFF.